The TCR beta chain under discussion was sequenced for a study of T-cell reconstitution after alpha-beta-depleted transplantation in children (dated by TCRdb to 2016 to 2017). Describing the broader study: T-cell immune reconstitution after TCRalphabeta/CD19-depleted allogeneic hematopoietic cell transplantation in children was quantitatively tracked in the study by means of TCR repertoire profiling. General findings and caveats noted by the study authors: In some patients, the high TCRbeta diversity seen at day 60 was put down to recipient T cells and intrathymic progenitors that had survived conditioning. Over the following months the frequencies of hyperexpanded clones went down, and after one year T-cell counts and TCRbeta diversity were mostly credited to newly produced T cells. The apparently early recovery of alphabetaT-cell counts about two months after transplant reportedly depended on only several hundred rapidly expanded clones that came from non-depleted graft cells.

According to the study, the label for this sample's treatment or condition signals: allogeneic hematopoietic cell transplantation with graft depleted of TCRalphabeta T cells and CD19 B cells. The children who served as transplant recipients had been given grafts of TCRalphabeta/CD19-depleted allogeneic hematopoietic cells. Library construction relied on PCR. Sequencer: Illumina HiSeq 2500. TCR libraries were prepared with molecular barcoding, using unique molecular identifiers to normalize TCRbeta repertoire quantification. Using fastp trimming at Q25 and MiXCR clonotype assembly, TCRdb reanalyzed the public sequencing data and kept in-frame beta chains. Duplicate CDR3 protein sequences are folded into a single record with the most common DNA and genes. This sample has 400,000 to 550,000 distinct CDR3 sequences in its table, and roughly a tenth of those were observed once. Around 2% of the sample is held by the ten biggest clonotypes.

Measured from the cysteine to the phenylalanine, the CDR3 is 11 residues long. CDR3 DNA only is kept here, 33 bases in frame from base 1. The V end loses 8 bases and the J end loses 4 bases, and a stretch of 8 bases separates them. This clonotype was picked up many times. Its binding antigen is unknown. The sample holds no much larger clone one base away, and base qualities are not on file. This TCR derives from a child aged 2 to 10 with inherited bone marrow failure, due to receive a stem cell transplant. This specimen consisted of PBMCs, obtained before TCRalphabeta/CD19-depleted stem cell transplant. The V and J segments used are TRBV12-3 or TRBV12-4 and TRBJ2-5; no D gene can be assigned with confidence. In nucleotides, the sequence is TGTGCCAGCGGCCTTTCAGAGACCCAGTACTTC. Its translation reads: CASGLSETQYF.